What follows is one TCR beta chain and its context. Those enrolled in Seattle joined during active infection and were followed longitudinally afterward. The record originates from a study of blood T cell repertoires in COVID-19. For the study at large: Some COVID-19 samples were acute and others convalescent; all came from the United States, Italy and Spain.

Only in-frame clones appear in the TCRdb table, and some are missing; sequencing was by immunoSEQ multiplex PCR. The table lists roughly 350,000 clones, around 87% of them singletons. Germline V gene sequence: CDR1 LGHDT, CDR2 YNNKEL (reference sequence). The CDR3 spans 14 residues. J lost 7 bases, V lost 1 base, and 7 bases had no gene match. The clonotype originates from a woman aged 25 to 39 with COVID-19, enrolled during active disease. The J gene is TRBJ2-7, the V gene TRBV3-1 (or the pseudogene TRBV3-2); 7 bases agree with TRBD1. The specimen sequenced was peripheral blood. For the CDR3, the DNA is TGTGCCAGCAGCCAAGGATTTAGGGGGCAAGAGCAGTACTTC. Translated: CASSQGFRGQEQYF.